One sample yielded the 2 T cell receptor beta chains listed below, sequenced in a study of early T cells in non-severe SARS-CoV-2 infection. TCRdb called the 5' RACE reads again in MiXCR, with one record for every CDR3 protein. The sample consists of under 25,000 distinct CDR3 sequences, 3.5% to 5.5% of them appearing once. Material for sequencing was whole blood. All receptors come from an adult who was a healthcare worker with PCR-confirmed SARS-CoV-2 infection or an uninfected control (not recorded which).

In this sample, this clonotype turned up many times. The chain employs TRBV7-6 and TRBJ2-7; 7 bases align to TRBD1. Germline CDR1 and CDR2: SGHVS and FNYEAQ. Germline trimming cut 5 bases from V and 6 bases from J; bases unmatched to any gene: 10. This CDR3 region has 14 residues. CDR3 bases: TGTGCCAGCAGCCCCACCCTGACAGGGTCCGAGCAGTACTTC. Translation: CASSPTLTGSEQYF.

This clonotype was seen at least ten times. The chain recombines TRBV28 with TRBJ1-4; D perhaps matches TRBD1 (6 bases). The V end was cut by 5 bases, the J end by 7 bases, with 17 bases between. CDR1 and CDR2 (germline): MDHEN, SYDVKM. The CDR3 is 15 amino acids. The chain's CDR3 is CASSPRGVRGEKLFF. CDR3 nucleotides: TGTGCCAGCAGTCCCCGTGGGGTCAGGGGTGAAAAACTGTTTTTT.